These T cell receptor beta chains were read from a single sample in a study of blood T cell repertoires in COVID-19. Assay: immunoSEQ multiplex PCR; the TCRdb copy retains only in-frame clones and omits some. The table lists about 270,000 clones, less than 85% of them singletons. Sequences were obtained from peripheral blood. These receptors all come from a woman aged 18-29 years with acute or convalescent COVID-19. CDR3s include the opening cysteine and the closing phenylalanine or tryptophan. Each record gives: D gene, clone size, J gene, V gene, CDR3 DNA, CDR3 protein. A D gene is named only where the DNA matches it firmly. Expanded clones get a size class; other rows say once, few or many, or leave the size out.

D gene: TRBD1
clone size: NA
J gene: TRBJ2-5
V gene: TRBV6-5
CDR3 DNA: TGTGCCAGCAGGAAGACAGGGACGGAGACCCAGTACTTC
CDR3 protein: CASRKTGTETQYF

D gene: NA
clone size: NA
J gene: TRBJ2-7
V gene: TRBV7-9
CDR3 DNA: TGTGCCAGCAGCTTAGGAGTACCCTTCTACGAGCAGTACTTC
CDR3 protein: CASSLGVPFYEQYF

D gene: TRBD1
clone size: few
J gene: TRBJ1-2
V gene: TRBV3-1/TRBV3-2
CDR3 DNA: TGTGCCAGCAGCCACGAGGACAGGGCAAGACGCGGCTACACCTTC
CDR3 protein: CASSHEDRARRGYTF

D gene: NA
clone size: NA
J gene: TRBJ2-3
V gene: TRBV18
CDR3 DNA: TGTGCCAGCTCACCACCGGGGAGTAACACAGATACGCAGTATTTT
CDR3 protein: CASSPPGSNTDTQYF

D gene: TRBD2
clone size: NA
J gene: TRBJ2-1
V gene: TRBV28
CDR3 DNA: TGTGCCAGCAGTTTAGGGACTAGCGGGAACAATGAGCAGTTCTTC
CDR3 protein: CASSLGTSGNNEQFF

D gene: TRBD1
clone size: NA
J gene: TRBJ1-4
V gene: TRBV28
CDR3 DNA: TGTGCCAGCAGTGACAGGGGGCGCGAAAAACTGTTTTTT
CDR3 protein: CASSDRGREKLFF

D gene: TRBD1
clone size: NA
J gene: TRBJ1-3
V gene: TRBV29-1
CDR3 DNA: TGCAGCGCCAACAGGGGTACCCCAAACACCATATATTTT
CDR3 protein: CSANRGTPNTIYF

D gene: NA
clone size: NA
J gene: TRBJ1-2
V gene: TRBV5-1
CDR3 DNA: TGCGCCAGCAGCTTGGATGGGGAGTTCTATGGCTACACCTTC
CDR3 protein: CASSLDGEFYGYTF

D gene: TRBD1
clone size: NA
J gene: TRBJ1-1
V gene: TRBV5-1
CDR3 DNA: TGCGCCAGCAGCGGCCTGACAGGGAGTTACACTGAAGCTTTCTTT
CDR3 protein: CASSGLTGSYTEAFF

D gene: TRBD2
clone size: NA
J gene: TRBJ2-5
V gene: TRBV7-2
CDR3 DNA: TGTGCCAGCAGCGCAGGACTAGCGGGAGTTCTTAGTGGGACCCAGTACTTC
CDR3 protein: CASSAGLAGVLSGTQYF

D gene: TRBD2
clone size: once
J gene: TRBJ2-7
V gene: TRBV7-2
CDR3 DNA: TGTGCCAGCACCCTAGAAGCCCCTTTAGCGGGAGTGTTTTACGAGCAGTACTTC
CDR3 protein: CASTLEAPLAGVFYEQYF

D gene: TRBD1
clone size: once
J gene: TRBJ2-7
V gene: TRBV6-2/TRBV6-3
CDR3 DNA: TGTGCCAGCAGTTACACCCGAGTCCCAACAGGGGGTCACGAGCAGTACTTC
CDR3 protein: CASSYTRVPTGGHEQYF

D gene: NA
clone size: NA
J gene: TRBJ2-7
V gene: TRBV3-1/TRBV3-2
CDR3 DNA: TGTGCCAGCAGCCTGGCACACAAACCCTACGAGCAGTACTTC
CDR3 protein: CASSLAHKPYEQYF

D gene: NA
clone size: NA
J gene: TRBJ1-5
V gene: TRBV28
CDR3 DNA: TGTGCCAGCAGTTTACCGGGTGGCAATCAGCCCCAGCATTTT
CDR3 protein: CASSLPGGNQPQHF

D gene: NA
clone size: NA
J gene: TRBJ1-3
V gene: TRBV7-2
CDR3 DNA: TGTGCCAGCAGCCTGACGGGGGAGACTGGAAACACCATATATTTT
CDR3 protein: CASSLTGETGNTIYF

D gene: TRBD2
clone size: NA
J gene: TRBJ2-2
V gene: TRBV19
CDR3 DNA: TGTGCCAGTAGTCGACTAGCGGGAGGGCCGGAGGGGGAGCTGTTTTTT
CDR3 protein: CASSRLAGGPEGELFF

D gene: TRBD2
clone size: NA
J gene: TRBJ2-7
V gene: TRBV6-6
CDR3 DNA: TGTGCCAGCAGTTACGAGGCCAGCGGGACGTACGAGCAGTACTTC
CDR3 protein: CASSYEASGTYEQYF

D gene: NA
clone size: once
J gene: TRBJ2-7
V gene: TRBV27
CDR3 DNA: TGTGCCAGCAGTTTATTGCCCCGCGAGACAGGGAGGATCTACGAGCAGTACTTC
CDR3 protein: CASSLLPRETGRIYEQYF

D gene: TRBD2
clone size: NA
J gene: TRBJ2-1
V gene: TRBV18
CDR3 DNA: TGTGCCAGCTCACGCACGACTAGCGGGGTCTACAATGAGCAGTTCTTC
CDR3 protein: CASSRTTSGVYNEQFF

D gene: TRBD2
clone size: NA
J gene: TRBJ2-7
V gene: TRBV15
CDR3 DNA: TGTGCCACCAGTTCTAGCGGGAGTCCCCGCTCCTACGAGCAGTACTTC
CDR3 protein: CATSSSGSPRSYEQYF

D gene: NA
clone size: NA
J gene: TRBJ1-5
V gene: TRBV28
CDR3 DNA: TGTGCCATCACCAGGGGCTGGGGTCAGCCCCAGCATTTT
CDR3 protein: CAITRGWGQPQHF

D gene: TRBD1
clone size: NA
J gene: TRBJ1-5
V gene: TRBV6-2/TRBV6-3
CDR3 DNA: TGTGCCAGCAGTTTGGTGGGTCAGGGGGTGCAGCCCCAGCATTTT
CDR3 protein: CASSLVGQGVQPQHF

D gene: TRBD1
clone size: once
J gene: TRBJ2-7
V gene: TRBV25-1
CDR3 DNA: TGTGCCAGCAGTGAACCCGGGACAGGGGCACTCGAGCAGTACTTC
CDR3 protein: CASSEPGTGALEQYF

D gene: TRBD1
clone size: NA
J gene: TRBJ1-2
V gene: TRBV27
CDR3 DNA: TGTGCCAGCAGTTGGGACAGTCCCCCCATCTATGGCTACACCTTC
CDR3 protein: CASSWDSPPIYGYTF

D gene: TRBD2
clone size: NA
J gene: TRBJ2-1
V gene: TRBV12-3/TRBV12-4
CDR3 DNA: TGTGCCAGCAGTTTGGGGACTAACAATGAGCAGTTCTTC
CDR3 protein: CASSLGTNNEQFF

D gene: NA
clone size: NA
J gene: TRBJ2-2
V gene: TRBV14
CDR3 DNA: TGTGCCAGCAGCCCCGGACTCCTACGACGTACCGGGGAGCTGTTTTTT
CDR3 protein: CASSPGLLRRTGELFF

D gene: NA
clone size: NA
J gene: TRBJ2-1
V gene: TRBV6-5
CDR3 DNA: TGTGCCAGCAGCCCGTTGGGACTGGGCAATGAGCAGTTCTTC
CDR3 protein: CASSPLGLGNEQFF

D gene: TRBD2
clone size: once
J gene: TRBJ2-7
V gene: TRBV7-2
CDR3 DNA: TGTGCCAGCAGCTTAGGGGCTAGCGGAGTCTACGAGCAGTACTTC
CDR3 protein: CASSLGASGVYEQYF

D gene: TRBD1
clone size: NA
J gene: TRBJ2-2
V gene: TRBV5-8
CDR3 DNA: TGTGCCAGCAGCTTGTTCGGGACAGGACTCACCGGGGAGCTGTTTTTT
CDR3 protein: CASSLFGTGLTGELFF

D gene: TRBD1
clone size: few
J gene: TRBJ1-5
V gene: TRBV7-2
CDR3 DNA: TGTGCCAGCAGCGGGAACAGGGGTCAGCCCCAGCATTTT
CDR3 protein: CASSGNRGQPQHF

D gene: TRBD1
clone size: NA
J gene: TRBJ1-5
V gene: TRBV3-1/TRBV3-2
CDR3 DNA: TGTGCCAGCAGCCCGGACAGGGGATACAATCAGCCCCAGCATTTT
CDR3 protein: CASSPDRGYNQPQHF

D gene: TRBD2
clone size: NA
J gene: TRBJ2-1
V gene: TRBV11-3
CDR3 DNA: TGTGCCAGCAGCCCGCCCGCGGGGCGGGAGAGGAATGAGCAGTTCTTC
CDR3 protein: CASSPPAGRERNEQFF

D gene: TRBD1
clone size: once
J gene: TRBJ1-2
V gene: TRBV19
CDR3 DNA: TGTGCCAGTAGTATGGGGGACAGCAGCTATGGCTACACCTTC
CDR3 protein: CASSMGDSSYGYTF

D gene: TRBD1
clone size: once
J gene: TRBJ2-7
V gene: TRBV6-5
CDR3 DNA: TGTGCCAGCAGAAAAGGACAGGGGAACTCCTACGAGCAGTACTTC
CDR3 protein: CASRKGQGNSYEQYF

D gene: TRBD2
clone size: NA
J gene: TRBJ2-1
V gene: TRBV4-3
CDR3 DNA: TGCGCCAGCAGCCAAGATGGAATTGGGGGACTAGCGAGTTACAATGAGCAGTTCTTC
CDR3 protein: CASSQDGIGGLASYNEQFF

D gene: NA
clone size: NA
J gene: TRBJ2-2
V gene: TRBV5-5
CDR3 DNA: TGTGCCAGCAGCTTTAAAGTAGTGGCCGGGGAGCTGTTTTTT
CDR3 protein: CASSFKVVAGELFF

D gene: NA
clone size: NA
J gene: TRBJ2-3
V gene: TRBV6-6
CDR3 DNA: TGTGCCAGCAACGGGGCAGATACGCAGTATTTT
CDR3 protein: CASNGADTQYF

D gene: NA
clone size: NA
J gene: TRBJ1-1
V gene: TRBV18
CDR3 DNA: TGTGCCAGCTCACCGGAAGCCACAGGGTATATGTTCACTGAAGCTTTCTTT
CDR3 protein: CASSPEATGYMFTEAFF

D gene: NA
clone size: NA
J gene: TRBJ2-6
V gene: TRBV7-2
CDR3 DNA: TGTGCCAGCCACGCCGGTGCCTCCGGGGCCAACGTCCTGACTTTC
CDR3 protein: CASHAGASGANVLTF

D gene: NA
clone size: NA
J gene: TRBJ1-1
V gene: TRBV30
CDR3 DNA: TGTGCCGGAACATCGCAGGGTGCTGAAGCTTTCTTT
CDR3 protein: CAGTSQGAEAFF

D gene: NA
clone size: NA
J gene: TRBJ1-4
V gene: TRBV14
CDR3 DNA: TGTGCCAGCAGCCAAGGACTTGAAAAACTGTTTTTT
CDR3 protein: CASSQGLEKLFF

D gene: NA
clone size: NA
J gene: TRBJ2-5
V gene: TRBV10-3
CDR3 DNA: TGTGCCATCAGTGAGGGACAGCCTGCGTGGGAGACCCAGTACTTC
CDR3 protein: CAISEGQPAWETQYF

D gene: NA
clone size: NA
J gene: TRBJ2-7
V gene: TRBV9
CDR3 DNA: TGTGCCAGCAGCGTATCGTCTAGCAACTACGAGCAGTACTTC
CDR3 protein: CASSVSSSNYEQYF

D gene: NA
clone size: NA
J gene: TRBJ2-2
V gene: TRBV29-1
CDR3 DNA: TGCAGCGTTGAAAGGGCCCAGGGGAACACCGGGGAGCTGTTTTTT
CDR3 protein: CSVERAQGNTGELFF

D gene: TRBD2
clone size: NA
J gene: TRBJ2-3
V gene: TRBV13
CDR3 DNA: TGTGCCAGCAGCTCAAGTAGCGGGAGGGTCGCAGATACGCAGTATTTT
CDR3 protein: CASSSSSGRVADTQYF

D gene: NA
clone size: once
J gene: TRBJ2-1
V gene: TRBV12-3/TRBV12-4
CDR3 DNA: TGTGCCAGCAGCCGAACGGGTGAGCAGTTCTTC
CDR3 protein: CASSRTGEQFF

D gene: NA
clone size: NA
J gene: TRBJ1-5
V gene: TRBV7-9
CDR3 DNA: TGTGCCAGCAGCTTAGTGGGTTCGGGGCAGCCCCAGCATTTT
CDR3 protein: CASSLVGSGQPQHF

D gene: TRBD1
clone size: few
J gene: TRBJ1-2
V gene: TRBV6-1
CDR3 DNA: TGTGCCAGCAGTGACCGGGACAGAGGCTATGGCTACACCTTC
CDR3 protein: CASSDRDRGYGYTF

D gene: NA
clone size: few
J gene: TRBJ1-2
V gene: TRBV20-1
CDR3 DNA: TGCAGTGCTCCCTACTATGGCTACACCTTC
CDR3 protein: CSAPYYGYTF

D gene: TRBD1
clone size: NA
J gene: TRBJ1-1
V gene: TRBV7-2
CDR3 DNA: TGTGCCAGCAGCATAACAGGGGTAAATTTAAACACTGAAGCTTTCTTT
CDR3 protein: CASSITGVNLNTEAFF

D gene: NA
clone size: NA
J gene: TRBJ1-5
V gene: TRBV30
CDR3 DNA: TGTGCCTGGAGCGGGGGTTTTAATCAGCCCCAGCATTTT
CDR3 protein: CAWSGGFNQPQHF

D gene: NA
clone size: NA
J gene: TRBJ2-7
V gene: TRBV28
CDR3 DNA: TGTGCCAGCAGAACTAGCCAGGGCTACGAGCAGTACTTC
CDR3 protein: CASRTSQGYEQYF

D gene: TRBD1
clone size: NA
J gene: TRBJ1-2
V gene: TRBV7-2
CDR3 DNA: TGTGCCAGCAGCTTATCCCATTGGACAGGGGGGGAATATGGCTACACCTTC
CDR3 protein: CASSLSHWTGGEYGYTF

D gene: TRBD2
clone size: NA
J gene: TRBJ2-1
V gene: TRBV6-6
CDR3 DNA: TGTGCCAGCAGGGTAGCGGGAGGGCCTGGTAATGAGCAGTTCTTC
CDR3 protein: CASRVAGGPGNEQFF

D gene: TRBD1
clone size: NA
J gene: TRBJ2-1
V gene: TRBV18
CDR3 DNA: TGTGCCAGCTCACCACCCCGACAGGGGGCGCGGGATGAGCAGTTCTTC
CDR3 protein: CASSPPRQGARDEQFF

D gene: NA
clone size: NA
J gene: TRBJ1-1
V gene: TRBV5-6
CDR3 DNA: TGTGCCAGCAGCTGGCGAGACAGTGACACTGAAGCTTTCTTT
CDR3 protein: CASSWRDSDTEAFF

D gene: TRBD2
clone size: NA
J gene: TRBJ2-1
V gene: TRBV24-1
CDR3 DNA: TGTGCCACCAGTCGAACCGGACTAGCGGGAGCGTCGTCCTACAATGAGCAGTTCTTC
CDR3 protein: CATSRTGLAGASSYNEQFF